These 20 T cell receptor beta chains originate from one sample sequenced in a study of T cell responses to AZD1222 COVID-19 vaccine. Repertoires were generated with immunoSEQ multiplex PCR, while TCRdb's copy carries only in-frame clones and drops some. The table lists about 100,000 clones, about 90% of them singletons. The sequenced sample was peripheral blood, obtained 28 days after the second AZD1222 dose. Receptors originate from an adult who received the AZD1222 COVID-19 vaccine.

The V gene is TRBV6-5, the J gene TRBJ2-3, with a weak D call TRBD1 (6 bases). The ends were cut back, 6 bases at V and 2 bases at J, with 15 bases in the middle. Germline CDR1 reads MNHEY; CDR2 reads SVGAGI. The CDR3 is made up of 15 amino acids. CDR3 in amino acids: CASRKQGAITDTQYF. The CDR3 DNA sequence: TGTGCCAGCAGGAAACAGGGAGCTATCACAGATACGCAGTATTTT.

The chain recombines TRBV15 with TRBJ2-5; 7 bases fit TRBD1. This CDR3 spans 16 amino acids. Germline V gene sequence: CDR1 LNHNV, CDR2 YYDKDF (reference sequence). The trim removed 3 bases at V and 2 bases at J, leaving 9 bases unmatched. Written as DNA, the CDR3 is TGTGCCACCAGCAGGTACCGGGACAGCCCACAAGAGACCCAGTACTTC. This translates into CATSRYRDSPQETQYF.

The rearrangement uses TRBV5-4 and TRBJ1-6; no firm D call. This CDR3 contains 14 residues. The germline gives CDR1 SGHNT, CDR2 YYREEE (reference sequence). V gave up 4 bases and J gave up 9 bases, with 14 bases separating them. CDR3 sequence reads: CASSVQGPGSPLHF. The CDR3 DNA reads as TGTGCCAGCAGCGTGCAAGGTCCGGGTTCACCCCTCCACTTT.

This sequence joins TRBV30 and TRBJ2-1; perhaps TRBD1 as D (7 bases). Germline CDR1 GTSNPN, CDR2 SVGIG (reference sequence). Trimming removed 4 bases from V and 0 bases from J, with 16 bases in between. This CDR3 contains 16 residues. This chain's CDR3 is CAWTTAGQSSYNEQFF. For the CDR3, the DNA is TGTGCCTGGACAACCGCGGGACAGAGCTCCTACAATGAGCAGTTCTTC.

The chain couples TRBV2 to TRBJ1-2; the D gene is possibly TRBD1 (6 bases). Trimming took 7 bases from V and 7 from J, leaving 25 bases between them. Germline V lookup: CDR1 SNHLY, CDR2 FYNNEI. This CDR3 contains 16 residues. CDR3 region: CASTPLGGRNRSGYTF. The CDR3 DNA reads as TGTGCCAGCACCCCCCTCGGGGGCCGCAACCGTAGTGGCTACACCTTC.

This chain connects TRBV30 to TRBJ1-2; no clear D. V shed 4 bases and J shed 1 base, with 10 bases lying between them. The V gene's germline CDR1 is GTSNPN and CDR2 SVGIG (reference sequence). This CDR3 is 13 amino acids long. CDR3 amino acids: CAWTQEGNYGYTF. DNA of the CDR3: TGTGCCTGGACCCAGGAGGGTAACTATGGCTACACCTTC. Complete variable domain (other parts from reference TRBV30 and TRBJ1-2): SQTIHQWPATLVQPVGSPLSLECTVEGTSNPNLYWYRQAAGRGLQLLFYSVGIGQISSEVPQNLSASRPQDRQFILSSKKLLLSDSGFYLCAWTQEGNYGYTFGSGTRLTVV.

The chain carries TRBV28 and TRBJ2-7, with no clear D. This CDR3 comprises 11 residues. Germline CDR1 and CDR2: MDHEN and SYDVKM. The V end lost 4 bases, the J end lost 2 bases, and 3 bases lay between the germline ends. CDR3 residues: CASSYTYEQYF. The CDR3 DNA reads TGTGCCAGCAGTTACACCTACGAGCAGTACTTC.

This clone was picked up one time. The V call is TRBV28, the J call TRBJ1-5; TRBD1 agrees at 8 bases. J lost 6 bases, V lost 1 base, and 5 bases had no gene match. CDR1 MDHEN and CDR2 SYDVKM come from the germline V gene. The CDR3 runs to 15 residues. CDR3 nucleotides: TGTGCCAGCAGTTTATCCGGGACAGGCCTTCAGCCCCAGCATTTT. It encodes CASSLSGTGLQPQHF.

J is TRBJ1-1 and V is TRBV2, with D possibly TRBD1 on 6 matching bases. The V and J ends lost 7 bases and 6 bases respectively, with 21 bases between them. Germline V gene data show CDR1 as SNHLY and CDR2 as FYNNEI. The CDR3 has 15 residues. CDR3 in DNA: TGTGCCAGCACCATCTCGACAGGCAATAGCGCTGAAGCTTTCTTT. Translating gives CASTISTGNSAEAFF.

The chain couples TRBV2 to TRBJ2-5; D unresolved. This CDR3 is built from 11 residues. V lost 2 bases and J 5 bases, leaving 3 bases between the germline ends. Germline-derived CDR1 and CDR2 are SNHLY and FYNNEI. The CDR3 DNA sequence: TGTGCCAGCAGTGAATCGGAGACCCAGTACTTC. Translation gives CASSESETQYF.

This rearrangement joins TRBV2 to TRBJ1-3; D not certain. Trimming took off 1 base at V and 8 bases at J, with 12 bases between the two ends. Germline V CDR1 and CDR2: SNHLY, FYNNEI. This CDR3 region has 14 residues. The CDR3 sequence: CASSEVGFWDTIYF. DNA for the CDR3: TGTGCCAGCAGTGAAGTCGGGTTCTGGGACACCATATATTTT.

Only a few counts were recorded for this clone. The chain joins TRBV7-6 to TRBJ2-1; TRBD2 agrees at 7 bases. Germline V gene sequence: CDR1 SGHVS, CDR2 FNYEAQ. The trim removed 0 bases at V and 5 bases at J, leaving 4 bases unmatched. The CDR3 length is 15 residues. CDR3 protein: CASSLAGGSNNEQFF. Written as DNA, the CDR3 is TGTGCCAGCAGCTTAGCGGGAGGGTCTAACAATGAGCAGTTCTTC.

The chain couples TRBV6-5 to TRBJ1-2, with TRBD1 matching 8 bases. Looked up from germline, CDR1 is MNHEY and CDR2 is SVGAGI. Germline trimming cut 4 bases from V and 7 bases from J; bases unmatched to any gene: 14. The CDR3 runs to 16 residues. Written as DNA, the CDR3 is TGTGCCAGCAGTTCCAAGACAGGGGCCCTAACAAGTGGCTACACCTTC. It is translated as CASSSKTGALTSGYTF.

Here the CDR3 DNA reads TGTGCCAGCAGCCGACAGGTTTCTGGGGCCAACGTCCTGACTTTC. Its translation: CASSRQVSGANVLTF. J is TRBJ2-6 and V is TRBV11-2, with a tentative D call TRBD1 (6 bases). Germline V gene lookup returns CDR1 SGHAT and CDR2 FQNNGV. The CDR3 extends over 15 amino acids. V lost 5 bases and J lost 1, with 9 bases in between.

J is TRBJ2-7 and V is TRBV27; D call uncertain. The CDR3 covers 14 residues. Trimming removed 5 bases from V and 3 bases from J, with 14 bases in between. Germline assignment: CDR1 MNHEY and CDR2 SMNVEV (reference sequence). CDR3: CASSRAPTNYEQYF. The CDR3 coding sequence is TGTGCCAGCAGTAGAGCACCCACAAACTACGAGCAGTACTTC.

This chain links TRBV19 with TRBJ1-1; 7 bases are a match to TRBD1. J gave up 11 bases and V 4 bases, and 7 bases lay outside the gene matches. CDR3 size: 12 residues. Germline V lookup: CDR1 LNHDA, CDR2 SQIVND (reference sequence). The CDR3 nucleotides read TGTGCCAGTAGTACTCGACAGGGTTGGGCTTTCTTT. It is translated as CASSTRQGWAFF.

The chain recombines TRBV21-1 with TRBJ1-4. TRBV21-1 is designated a pseudogene. This CDR3 has 15 amino acids. The CDR3 region is CASMWQSKASEKLFF. In nucleotides, the CDR3 is TGTGCCAGCATGTGGCAGTCCAAAGCCAGTGAAAAACTGTTTTTT.

This chain joins TRBV10-3 and TRBJ1-3; weak D call: TRBD1 (5 bases). Germline lookup yields CDR1 ENHRY and CDR2 SYGVKD. The length of the CDR3 is 15 residues. The ends were cut back, 6 bases at V and 0 bases at J, with 12 bases in the middle. Written as DNA, the CDR3 is TGTGCCATCAGCGGATCACAGGACTCTGGAAACACCATATATTTT. The encoded protein is CAISGSQDSGNTIYF.

The genes are TRBV7-9 and TRBJ1-2; D ambiguous. V was shortened by 5 bases and J by 2 bases, with 15 bases between the two germline ends. The germline gives CDR1 SEHNR, CDR2 FQNEAQ (reference sequence). The CDR3 has 15 residues. The CDR3: CASSLTPWENYGYTF. The CDR3 DNA is TGTGCCAGCAGCCTCACCCCGTGGGAGAACTATGGCTACACCTTC.

The V call is TRBV9, the J call TRBJ1-1; unclear D gene. The CDR3 extends over 14 amino acids. Germline V CDR1 and CDR2: SGDLS, YYNGEE. Trimming left V 0 bases short and J 3 bases short, with 9 bases between. Written as DNA, the CDR3 is TGTGCCAGCAGCGTAGCTAAGGAGGACACTGAAGCTTTCTTT. Protein sequence: CASSVAKEDTEAFF.